The rows below give T cell receptor beta chains drawn from one sample of a study of identifying expanded T cells in peripheral blood. TCRdb keeps only in-frame clones here, not all; method: immunoSEQ multiplex PCR. The sample includes 84,000 or so clones, about 87% seen only once; the top ten take 7.3%. The sequencing input was blood. Source of these receptors: a person aged 18-70 years in good health. Both conserved end residues are part of each CDR3. The order of the fields is D gene, clone size, V gene, J gene, CDR3 protein, CDR3 DNA. The D gene is left open where the match is weak. A row's size may be missing; if present it is once, few, many or a size class.

TRBD1,-,TRBV11-3,TRBJ2-1,CASSPTTGTGFNEQFF,TGTGCCAGCAGCCCCACTACCGGGACAGGGTTCAATGAGCAGTTCTTC
TRBD1,-,TRBV13,TRBJ1-2,CASSFRDRDWNGYTF,TGTGCCAGCAGCTTCCGGGACAGGGATTGGAATGGCTACACCTTC
-,-,TRBV6-6,TRBJ2-1,CASSLAAAGSYNEQFF,TGTGCCAGCAGTCTGGCGGCGGCCGGAAGCTACAATGAGCAGTTCTTC
-,-,TRBV6-4,TRBJ1-2,CASSDKLIPDNYGYTF,TGTGCCAGCAGTGACAAGCTCATACCCGATAACTATGGCTACACCTTC
-,-,TRBV6-6,TRBJ1-1,CASSYTGRGTEAFF,TGTGCCAGCAGTTACACCGGACGGGGAACTGAAGCTTTCTTT
TRBD2,-,TRBV11-2,TRBJ2-1,CASSPLAGGSWYNEQFF,TGTGCCAGCAGCCCCTTAGCGGGGGGCTCCTGGTACAATGAGCAGTTCTTC
-,-,TRBV5-1,TRBJ1-2,CASSFGQNNYGYTF,TGCGCCAGCAGCTTTGGACAGAATAACTATGGCTACACCTTC
TRBD1,few,TRBV7-8,TRBJ1-2,CASSADRSYGYTF,TGTGCCAGCAGCGCGGACAGGTCCTATGGCTACACCTTC
TRBD1,-,TRBV15,TRBJ1-1,CATSGRRDRGSLNTEAFF,TGTGCCACCAGCGGGCGCCGGGACAGGGGTTCCCTAAACACTGAAGCTTTCTTT
-,-,TRBV6-6,TRBJ2-7,CASSYSPDEQYF,TGTGCCAGCAGTTACTCCCCGGACGAGCAGTACTTC
TRBD2,-,TRBV30,TRBJ2-5,CAWSVLAETQYF,TGTGCCTGGAGTGTACTAGCGGAGACCCAGTACTTC
-,-,TRBV29-1,TRBJ2-7,CSVGPQGLHYEQYF,TGCAGCGTTGGACCTCAGGGGCTACACTACGAGCAGTACTTC
-,-,TRBV5-4,TRBJ2-7,CASSLEGARREQYF,TGTGCCAGCAGCTTGGAGGGAGCCCGCAGGGAGCAGTACTTC
-,-,TRBV7-9,TRBJ1-5,CASSSTGPGYQPQHF,TGTGCCAGCAGCTCTACAGGGCCGGGTTACCAGCCCCAGCATTTT
-,-,TRBV30,TRBJ1-3,CAWSEQAINTIYF,TGTGCCTGGAGTGAACAGGCTATAAACACCATATATTTT
-,-,TRBV6-5,TRBJ1-1,CASTRNTEAFF,TGTGCCAGCACGAGGAACACTGAAGCTTTCTTT
-,-,TRBV5-1,TRBJ1-1,CASSLAKTENTEAFF,TGCGCCAGCAGCTTGGCCAAGACAGAGAACACTGAAGCTTTCTTT
-,-,TRBV5-1,TRBJ1-2,CASSSKSGVTF,TGCGCCAGCAGCTCCAAATCAGGGGTCACCTTC
TRBD2,-,TRBV7-9,TRBJ2-3,CASSLVGAAWEGGRDTQYF,TGTGCCAGCAGCTTAGTAGGAGCCGCCTGGGAGGGTGGGAGAGATACGCAGTATTTT
-,-,TRBV30,TRBJ2-7,CAWSRDSREQYF,TGTGCCTGGAGTAGGGACTCGAGGGAGCAGTACTTC
-,-,TRBV10-3,TRBJ2-7,CAIRERGGTVSYEQYF,TGTGCCATCAGGGAGAGGGGAGGGACAGTTTCCTACGAGCAGTACTTC
-,-,TRBV27,TRBJ2-7,CASSLISGSHEQYF,TGTGCCAGCAGTTTAATCTCGGGCTCCCACGAGCAGTACTTC
-,-,TRBV9,TRBJ1-3,CASSVGGGSGNTIYF,TGTGCCAGCAGCGTAGGAGGGGGGTCTGGAAACACCATATATTTT
-,-,TRBV7-8,TRBJ2-3,CASSPLEGADTQYF,TGTGCCAGCAGCCCTCTTGAGGGGGCAGATACGCAGTATTTT
-,once,TRBV5-1,TRBJ2-1,CASSLKFRGGYSYNEQFF,TGCGCCAGCAGCTTGAAATTTAGGGGTGGGTACTCCTACAATGAGCAGTTCTTC
TRBD1,once,TRBV18,TRBJ1-2,CASSMGQEYGYTF,TGTGCCAGCTCGATGGGACAGGAGTATGGCTACACCTTC
-,-,TRBV7-8,TRBJ2-7,CASSRDSSLEQYF,TGTGCCAGCAGCCGAGACTCTAGCCTCGAGCAGTACTTC
-,-,TRBV2,TRBJ1-5,CASSGSHSNQPQHF,TGTGCCAGCAGTGGTAGCCATAGCAATCAGCCCCAGCATTTT
TRBD2,-,TRBV6-4,TRBJ2-3,CASSPFGSMRGSTDTQYF,TGTGCCAGCAGCCCCTTTGGTTCTATGCGGGGGAGCACAGATACGCAGTATTTT